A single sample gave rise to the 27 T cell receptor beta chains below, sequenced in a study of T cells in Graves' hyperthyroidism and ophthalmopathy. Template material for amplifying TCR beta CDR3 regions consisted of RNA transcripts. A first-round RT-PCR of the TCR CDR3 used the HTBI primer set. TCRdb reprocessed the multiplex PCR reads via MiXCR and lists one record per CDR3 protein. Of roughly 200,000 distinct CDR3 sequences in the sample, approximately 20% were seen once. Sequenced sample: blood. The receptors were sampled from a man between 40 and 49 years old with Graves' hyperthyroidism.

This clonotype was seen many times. The CDR3 sequence is CASSFRPGSFNYEQYF. In DNA, the CDR3 is TGTGCCAGCAGTTTTCGCCCGGGGTCATTTAACTACGAGCAGTACTTC. The chain uses TRBV12-3 or TRBV12-4 and TRBJ2-7, with D possibly matching TRBD2 (5 bases). The CDR3 runs 16 residues. V gave up 3 bases and J gave up 3 bases, with 18 bases separating them.

The CDR3, as DNA: TGTGCCAGCAGCTTTGTCGGAAACACCATATATTTT. It yields the protein CASSFVGNTIYF. The chain carries TRBV7-2 and TRBJ1-3; no definite D call. This CDR3 is built from 12 residues. Trimming took off 3 bases at V and 4 bases at J, with 4 bases between the two ends. Looked up from germline, CDR1 is SGHTA and CDR2 is FQGNSA.

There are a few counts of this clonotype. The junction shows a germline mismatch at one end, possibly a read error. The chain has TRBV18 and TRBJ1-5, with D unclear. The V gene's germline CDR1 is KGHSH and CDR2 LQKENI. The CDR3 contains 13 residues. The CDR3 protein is CASPPEINQPQHF. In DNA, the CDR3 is TGTGCCAGCCCACCAGAAATCAATCAGCCCCAGCATTTT.

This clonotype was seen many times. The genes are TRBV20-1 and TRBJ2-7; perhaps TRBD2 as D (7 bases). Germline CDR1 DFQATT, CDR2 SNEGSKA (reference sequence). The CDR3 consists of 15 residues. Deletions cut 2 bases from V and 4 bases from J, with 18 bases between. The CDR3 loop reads CSARLRGGERYEQYF. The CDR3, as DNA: TGCAGTGCTAGACTCCGAGGGGGGGAAAGATACGAGCAGTACTTC.

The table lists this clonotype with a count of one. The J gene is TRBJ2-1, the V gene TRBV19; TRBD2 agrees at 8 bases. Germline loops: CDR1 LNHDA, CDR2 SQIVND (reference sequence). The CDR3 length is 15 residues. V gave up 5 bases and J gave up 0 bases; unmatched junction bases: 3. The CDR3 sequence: CASSRGGASYNEQFF. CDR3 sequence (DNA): TGTGCCAGTAGTCGGGGGGGGGCCTCCTACAATGAGCAGTTCTTC.

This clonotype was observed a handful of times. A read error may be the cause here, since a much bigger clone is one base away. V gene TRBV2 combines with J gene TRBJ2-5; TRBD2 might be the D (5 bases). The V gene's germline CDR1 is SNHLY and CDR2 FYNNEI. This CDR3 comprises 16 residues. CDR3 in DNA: TGTGCCAGCGGTGAGGGAGTTTTGCCCTCGCAAGAGACCCAGTACTTC. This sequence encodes CASGEGVLPSQETQYF. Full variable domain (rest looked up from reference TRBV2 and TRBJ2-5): EPEVTQTPSHQVTQMGQEVILRCVPISNHLYFYWYRQILGQKVEFLVSFYNNEISEKSEIFDDQFSVERPDGSNFTLKIRSTKLEDSAMYFCASGEGVLPSQETQYFGPGTRLLVL.

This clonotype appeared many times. The CDR3 nucleotides read TGTGCCAGCAGTCTCGCTCGGGGTTCTGGCAATCAGCCCCAGCATTTT. Amino acid sequence: CASSLARGSGNQPQHF. The V and J genes are TRBV12-3 or TRBV12-4 and TRBJ1-5; D is unclear. V gave up 5 bases and J gave up 2 bases, with 16 bases separating them. The CDR3 is 16 residues long.

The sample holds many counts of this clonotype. The CDR3 sequence is CSARDRGDRGSYEQYF. Here the CDR3 DNA reads TGCAGTGCCCGGGACAGGGGGGATCGGGGCTCCTACGAGCAGTACTTC. This chain uses TRBV20-1 with TRBJ2-7; 11 bases fit TRBD1. V was pared by 6 bases and J by 0 bases, with 10 bases of the junction left unmatched. The CDR3 is 16 residues long. Germline V gene sequence: CDR1 DFQATT, CDR2 SNEGSKA (reference sequence).

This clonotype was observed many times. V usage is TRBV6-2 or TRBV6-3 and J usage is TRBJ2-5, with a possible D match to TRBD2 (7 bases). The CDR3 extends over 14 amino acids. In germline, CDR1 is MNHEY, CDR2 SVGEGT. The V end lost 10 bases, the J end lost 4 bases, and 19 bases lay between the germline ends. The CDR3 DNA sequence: TGTGCCACCCACCAACCAGGGGAGGGAGAGACCCAGTACTTC. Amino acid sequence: CATHQPGEGETQYF.

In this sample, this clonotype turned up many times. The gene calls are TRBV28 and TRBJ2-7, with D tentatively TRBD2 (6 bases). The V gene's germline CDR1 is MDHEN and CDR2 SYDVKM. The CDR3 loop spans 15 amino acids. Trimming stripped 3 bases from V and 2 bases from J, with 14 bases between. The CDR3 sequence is CASSLFRGETYEQYF. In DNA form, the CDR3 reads TGTGCCAGCAGTTTGTTCCGCGGGGAAACCTACGAGCAGTACTTC.

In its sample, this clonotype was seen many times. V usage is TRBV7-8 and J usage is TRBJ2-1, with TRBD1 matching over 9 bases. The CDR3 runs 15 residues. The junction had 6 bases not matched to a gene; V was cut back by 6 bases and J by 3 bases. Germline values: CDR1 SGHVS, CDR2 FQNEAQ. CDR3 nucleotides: TGTGCCAGCAGTTCAGACAGGGGGAGCTACAATGAGCAGTTCTTC. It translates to CASSSDRGSYNEQFF.

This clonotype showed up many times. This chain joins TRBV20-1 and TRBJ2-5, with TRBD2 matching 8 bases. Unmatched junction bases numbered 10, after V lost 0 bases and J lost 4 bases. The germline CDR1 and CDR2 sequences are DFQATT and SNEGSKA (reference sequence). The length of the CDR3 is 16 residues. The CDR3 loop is CSARDVLGTRGETQYF. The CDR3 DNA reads TGCAGTGCTAGAGACGTCCTCGGGACTAGGGGAGAGACCCAGTACTTC.

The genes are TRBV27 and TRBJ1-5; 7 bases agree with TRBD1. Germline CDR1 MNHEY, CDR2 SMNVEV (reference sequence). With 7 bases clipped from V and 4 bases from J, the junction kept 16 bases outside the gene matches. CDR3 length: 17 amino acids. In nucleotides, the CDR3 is TGTGCCAGCAAAGACAGGGCGCGTGGATATAGTAATCAGCCCCAGCATTTT. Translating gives CASKDRARGYSNQPQHF.

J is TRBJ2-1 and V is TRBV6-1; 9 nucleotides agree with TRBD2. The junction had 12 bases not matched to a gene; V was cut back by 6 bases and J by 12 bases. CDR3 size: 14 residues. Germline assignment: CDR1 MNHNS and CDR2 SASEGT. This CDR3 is CASSRTSTSGTQFF. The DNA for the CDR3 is TGTGCCAGCAGCCGCACCTCGACTAGCGGAACGCAGTTCTTC.

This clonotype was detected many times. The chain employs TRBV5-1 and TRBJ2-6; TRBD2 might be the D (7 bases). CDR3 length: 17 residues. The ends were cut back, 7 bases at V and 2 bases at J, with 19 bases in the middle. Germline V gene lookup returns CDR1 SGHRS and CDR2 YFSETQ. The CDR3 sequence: CASGPIGGLAGANVLTF. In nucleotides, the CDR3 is TGCGCCAGCGGGCCCATCGGGGGGCTAGCTGGGGCCAACGTCCTGACTTTC.

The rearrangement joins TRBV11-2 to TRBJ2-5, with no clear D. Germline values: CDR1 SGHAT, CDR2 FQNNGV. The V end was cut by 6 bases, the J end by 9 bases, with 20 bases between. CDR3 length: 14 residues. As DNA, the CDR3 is TGTGCCAGCAGTCAAGAGTCCAGTTCTAGGGCCCAGTACTTC. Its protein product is CASSQESSSRAQYF.

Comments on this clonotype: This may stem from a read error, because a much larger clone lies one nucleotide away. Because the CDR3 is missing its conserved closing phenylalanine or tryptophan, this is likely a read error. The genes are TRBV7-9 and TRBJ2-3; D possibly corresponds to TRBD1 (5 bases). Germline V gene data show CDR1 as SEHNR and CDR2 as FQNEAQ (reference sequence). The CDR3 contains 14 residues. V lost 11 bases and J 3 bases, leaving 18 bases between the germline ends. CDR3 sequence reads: CAFSLRGSTDTQYV. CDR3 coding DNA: TGTGCCTTTAGTCTAAGGGGCTCGACAGATACGCAGTATGTT.

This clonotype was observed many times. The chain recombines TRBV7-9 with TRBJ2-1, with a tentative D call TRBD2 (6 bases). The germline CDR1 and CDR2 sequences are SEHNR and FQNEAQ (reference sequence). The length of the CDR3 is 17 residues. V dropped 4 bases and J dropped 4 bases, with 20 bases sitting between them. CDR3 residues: CASSSSPPASAYNEQFF. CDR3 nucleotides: TGTGCCAGCAGCTCAAGTCCACCCGCTAGCGCTTACAATGAGCAGTTCTTC.

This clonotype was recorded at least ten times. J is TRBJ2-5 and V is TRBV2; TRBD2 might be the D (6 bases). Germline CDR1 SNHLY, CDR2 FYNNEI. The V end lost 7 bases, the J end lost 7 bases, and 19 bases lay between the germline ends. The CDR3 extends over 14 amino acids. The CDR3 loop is CASTPRVAEGTQYF. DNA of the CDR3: TGTGCCAGCACCCCGCGGGTAGCGGAGGGGACCCAGTACTTC.

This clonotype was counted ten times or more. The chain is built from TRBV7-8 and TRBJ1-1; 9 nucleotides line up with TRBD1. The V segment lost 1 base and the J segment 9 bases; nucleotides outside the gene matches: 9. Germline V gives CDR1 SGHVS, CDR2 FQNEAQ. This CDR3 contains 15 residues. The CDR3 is CASSLVIQGARKAFF. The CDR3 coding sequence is TGTGCCAGCAGCTTAGTAATACAGGGGGCCAGGAAAGCTTTCTTT. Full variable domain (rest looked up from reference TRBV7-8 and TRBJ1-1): GAGVSQSPRYKVAKRGQDVALRCDPISGHVSLFWYQQALGQGPEFLTYFQNEAQLDKSGLPSDRFFAERPEGSVSTLKIQRTQQEDSAVYLCASSLVIQGARKAFFGQGTRLTVV.

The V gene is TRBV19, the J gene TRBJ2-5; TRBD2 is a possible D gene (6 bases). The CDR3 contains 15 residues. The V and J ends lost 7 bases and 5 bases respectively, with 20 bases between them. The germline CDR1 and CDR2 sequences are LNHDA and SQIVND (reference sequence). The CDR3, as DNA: TGTGCCAGTACCGGGACTGGCTACAATGGGGAGACCCAGTACTTC. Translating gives CASTGTGYNGETQYF.

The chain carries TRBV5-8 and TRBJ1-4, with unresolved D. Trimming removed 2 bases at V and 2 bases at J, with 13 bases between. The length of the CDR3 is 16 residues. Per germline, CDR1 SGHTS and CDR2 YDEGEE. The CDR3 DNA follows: TGTGCCAGCAGCTTAGGCGGAGTAAGGACTAATGAAAAACTGTTTTTT. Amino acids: CASSLGGVRTNEKLFF.

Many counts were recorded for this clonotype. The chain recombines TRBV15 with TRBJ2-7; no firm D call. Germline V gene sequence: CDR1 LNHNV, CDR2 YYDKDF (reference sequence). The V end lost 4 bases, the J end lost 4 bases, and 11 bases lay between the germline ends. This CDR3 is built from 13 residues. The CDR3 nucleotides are TGTGCCACCAGCATTAATGGAAAATACGAGCAGTACTTC. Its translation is CATSINGKYEQYF.

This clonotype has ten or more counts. The CDR3 coding sequence is TGCGCCAGCAGCCAAGTACACGGGAGCTACGAGCAGTACTTC. Its translation is CASSQVHGSYEQYF. The chain employs TRBV4-3 and TRBJ2-7, with a tentative D call TRBD2 (6 bases). V lost 1 base, J lost 3 bases, and 10 bases lay in between. CDR1 and CDR2 from the germline V gene are LGHNA and YSLEER. The CDR3 is 14 residues long.

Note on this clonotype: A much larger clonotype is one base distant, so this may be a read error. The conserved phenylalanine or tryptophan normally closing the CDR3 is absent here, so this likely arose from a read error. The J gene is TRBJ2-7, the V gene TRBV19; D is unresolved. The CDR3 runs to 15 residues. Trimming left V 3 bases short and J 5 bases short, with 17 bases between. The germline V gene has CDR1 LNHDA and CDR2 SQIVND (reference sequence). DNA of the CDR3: TGTGCCAGTAGTATCGGCGAAACGCGAGGCGACGAGCAGTACCTC. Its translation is CASSIGETRGDEQYL.

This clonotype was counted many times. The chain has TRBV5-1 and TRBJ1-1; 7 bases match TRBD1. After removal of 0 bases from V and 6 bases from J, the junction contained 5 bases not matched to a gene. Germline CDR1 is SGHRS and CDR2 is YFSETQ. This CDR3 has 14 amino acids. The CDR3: CASSLGDSTAEAFF. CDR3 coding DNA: TGCGCCAGCAGCTTGGGGGACAGTACCGCTGAAGCTTTCTTT.

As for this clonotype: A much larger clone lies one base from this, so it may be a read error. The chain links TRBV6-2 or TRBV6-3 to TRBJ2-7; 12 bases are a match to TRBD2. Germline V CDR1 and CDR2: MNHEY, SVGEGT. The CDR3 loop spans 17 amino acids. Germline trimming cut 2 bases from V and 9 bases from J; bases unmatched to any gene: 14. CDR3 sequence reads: CASSYAAGTSGPAGQYF. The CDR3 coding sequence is TGTGCCAGCAGTTACGCCGCCGGGACTAGCGGGCCCGCTGGGCAGTACTTC.